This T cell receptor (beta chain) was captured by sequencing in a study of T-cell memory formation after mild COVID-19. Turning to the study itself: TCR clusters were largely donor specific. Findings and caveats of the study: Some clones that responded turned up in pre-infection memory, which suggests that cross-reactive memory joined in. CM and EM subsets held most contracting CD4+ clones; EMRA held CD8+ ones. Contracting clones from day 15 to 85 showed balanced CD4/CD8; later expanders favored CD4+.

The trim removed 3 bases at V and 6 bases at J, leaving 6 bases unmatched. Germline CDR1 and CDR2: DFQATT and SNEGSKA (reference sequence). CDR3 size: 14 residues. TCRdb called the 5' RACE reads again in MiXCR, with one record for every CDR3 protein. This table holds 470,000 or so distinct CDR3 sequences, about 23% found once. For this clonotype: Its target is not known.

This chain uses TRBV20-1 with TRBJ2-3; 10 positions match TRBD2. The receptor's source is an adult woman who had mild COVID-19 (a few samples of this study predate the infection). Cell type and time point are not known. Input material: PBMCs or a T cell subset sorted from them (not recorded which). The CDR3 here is CSASELAGVDTQYF. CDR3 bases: TGCAGTGCTAGCGAGCTAGCGGGAGTGGATACGCAGTATTTT.